The 19 T cell receptor beta chains reported below all come from one sample, sequenced in a study of beta chain features in type 1 diabetes. Reverse transcribing all isolated RNA meant expressed TCRB transcripts were sequenced. Method: immunoSEQ multiplex PCR; TCRdb's copy keeps in-frame clones and lacks some. The sample holds over 700,000 clones, roughly a sixth seen once. The sequencing input was naive CD4+ T cells from blood. These receptors came from a woman aged 18-30 years in good health.

The rearrangement joins TRBV15 to TRBJ2-1, with no clear D. The CDR3 sequence is 12 residues long. Germline values: CDR1 LNHNV, CDR2 YYDKDF (reference sequence). Trimming shortened V by 1 base and J by 7 bases, and 5 bases separated the two germline ends. The CDR3 DNA follows: TGTGCCACCAGCAGAGGAGAAAATGAGCAGTTCTTC. Its protein is CATSRGENEQFF.

The gene calls are TRBV7-9 and TRBJ1-1; 10 bases are shared with TRBD1. Losses at the gene ends were 4 bases for V and 0 bases for J; bases not matched to a gene: 5. The germline V gene encodes CDR1 SEHNR and CDR2 FQNEAQ (reference sequence). The CDR3 runs to 16 residues. CDR3 region: CASSYDRGRMNTEAFF. CDR3 DNA: TGTGCCAGCAGCTATGACAGGGGGCGTATGAACACTGAAGCTTTCTTT.

This clone was observed a handful of times. The chain has TRBV4-1 and TRBJ2-1, with 9 nucleotides matching TRBD2. CDR1 and CDR2 (germline): MGHRA, YSYEKL. The CDR3 covers 16 residues. V lost 4 bases to trimming and J lost 5 bases; unmatched junction nucleotides: 9. The CDR3: CASSRVGLAGNNEQFF. CDR3 nucleotide sequence: TGCGCCAGCAGCCGCGTGGGACTAGCAGGGAACAATGAGCAGTTCTTC.

This clone was seen a few times. This chain uses TRBV11-2 with TRBJ2-5, with 7 bases identical to TRBD1. Germline assignment: CDR1 SGHAT and CDR2 FQNNGV. V gave up 4 bases and J gave up 5 bases; unmatched junction bases: 7. This CDR3 region has 14 residues. CDR3 DNA sequence: TGTGCCAGCAGCTCAAAGGGGGCAACCGAGACCCAGTACTTC. Translating it yields CASSSKGATETQYF.

The chain is built from TRBV5-6 and TRBJ2-5, with TRBD2 identical over 7 bases. Germline V lookup: CDR1 SGHDT, CDR2 YYEEEE. J was trimmed by 3 bases and V by 4 bases; bases with no gene match: 0. This CDR3 has 12 amino acids. The DNA for the CDR3 is TGTGCCAGCAGCCGGGGGGAAGAGACCCAGTACTTC. Encoded protein: CASSRGEETQYF.

This chain uses TRBV28 with TRBJ2-7; 8 nucleotides line up with TRBD1. The ends lost 10 bases at V and 2 bases at J; junction bases unmatched: 10. Germline V gives CDR1 MDHEN, CDR2 SYDVKM. CDR3 length: 14 residues. The CDR3 sequence is CATLTTGDPYEQYF. In nucleotides, the CDR3 is TGTGCCACCCTGACGACAGGGGACCCCTACGAGCAGTACTTC.

This clone has a handful of counts. This chain uses TRBV29-1 with TRBJ2-7; tentatively, D is TRBD1 (6 bases). V lost 7 bases, J lost 1 base, and 14 bases lay in between. This CDR3 has 13 residues. Germline CDR1 reads SQVTM; CDR2 reads ANQGSEA. Written as DNA, the CDR3 is TGCAGCGCGAAGACAGGTGCATCCTACGAGCAGTACTTC. It specifies CSAKTGASYEQYF.

CDR3 in DNA: TGTGCCATCAGATTCAATCTCAACGGGGAGCTGTTTTTT. Its protein product is CAIRFNLNGELFF. This chain joins TRBV10-3 and TRBJ2-2; no firm D call. V was cut by 6 bases and J by 7 bases, with 12 bases left in between. The CDR3 is made up of 13 amino acids. In germline, CDR1 is ENHRY, CDR2 SYGVKD.

The chain couples TRBV5-6 to TRBJ2-3; 9 positions match TRBD1. Germline V lookup: CDR1 SGHDT, CDR2 YYEEEE. This CDR3 region has 14 residues. V lost 0 bases to trimming and J lost 8 bases; unmatched junction nucleotides: 4. The CDR3 DNA reads as TGTGCCAGCAGCTTGGGGGACAGGGAGGTTACGCAGTATTTT. This sequence encodes CASSLGDREVTQYF. The full variable domain, its missing parts supplied by reference TRBV5-6 and TRBJ2-3, is DAGVTQSPTHLIKTRGQQVTLRCSPKSGHDTVSWYQQALGQGPQFIFQYYEEEERQRGNFPDRFSGHQFPNYSSELNVNALLLGDSALYLCASSLGDREVTQYFGPGTRLTVL.

The rearrangement joins TRBV6-5 to TRBJ2-1; D might be TRBD2 (5 bases). Trimming took off 2 bases at V and 5 bases at J, with 16 bases between the two ends. The CDR3 has 16 residues. The V gene's germline CDR1 is MNHEY and CDR2 SVGAGI. DNA for the CDR3: TGTGCCAGCAGTTACGTCTATCCGGAGACTAACAATGAGCAGTTCTTC. Translating gives CASSYVYPETNNEQFF.

The rearrangement uses TRBV6-6 and TRBJ1-2; D may be TRBD1 (6 bases). V was pared by 5 bases and J by 7 bases, with 11 bases between. This CDR3 is 12 amino acids long. Germline assignment: CDR1 MNHNY and CDR2 SVGAGI (reference sequence). In nucleotides, the CDR3 is TGTGCCAGCAGTACAGGGACCATTGGCTACACCTTC. This encodes CASSTGTIGYTF.

This clone was detected only a few times. This chain connects TRBV9 to TRBJ2-2; 9 bases agree with TRBD2. V was clipped by 3 bases and J by 2 bases; unmatched bases: 5. The CDR3 runs 16 residues. The germline CDR1 and CDR2 sequences are SGDLS and YYNGEE. This chain's CDR3 is CASSGGTSSNTGELFF. DNA for the CDR3: TGTGCCAGCAGCGGAGGGACTAGCTCTAACACCGGGGAGCTGTTTTTT.

This chain links TRBV7-8 with TRBJ1-5; tentatively, D is TRBD1 (5 bases). The V and J ends lost 4 bases and 11 bases respectively, with 15 bases between them. The CDR3 extends over 13 amino acids. Germline V CDR1 and CDR2: SGHVS, FQNEAQ. The CDR3 sequence: CASSSRTGGAQHF. Here the CDR3 DNA reads TGTGCCAGCAGCTCCCGGACCGGAGGGGCCCAGCATTTT.

This clone has just a few counts. The chain uses TRBV5-4 and TRBJ1-5, with D maybe TRBD1 (6 bases). Germline loops: CDR1 SGHNT, CDR2 YYREEE (reference sequence). This CDR3 is built from 17 residues. V lost 7 bases, J lost 0 bases, and 20 bases lay in between. The CDR3 region is CASGAWGQLYSNQPQHF. CDR3 DNA sequence: TGTGCCAGCGGAGCTTGGGGGCAGCTCTATAGCAATCAGCCCCAGCATTTT.

This chain joins TRBV7-9 and TRBJ2-5; TRBD2 matches at 9 bases. The trim removed 5 bases at V and 5 bases at J, leaving 12 bases unmatched. Germline CDR1 is SEHNR and CDR2 is FQNEAQ (reference sequence). CDR3 length: 16 residues. The CDR3, as DNA: TGTGCCAGCAGCAGAGCCGCGGGAGGGCCAGGGGAGACCCAGTACTTC. It specifies CASSRAAGGPGETQYF.

Only a few counts were recorded for this clone. The V call is TRBV21-1, the J call TRBJ2-7; the DNA was not compared with TRBD1, the D call given in the table. TRBV21-1 is a pseudogene. The CDR3 is made up of 20 amino acids. CDR3 region: CASSKARGQGGAFGRGEQYF. The CDR3 DNA sequence: TGTGCCAGCAGCAAAGCTCGGGGACAGGGTGGCGCGTTTGGTCGGGGCGAGCAGTACTTC.

This chain links TRBV6-6 with TRBJ2-7; 7 positions match TRBD1. The CDR3 totals 14 residues. Per germline, CDR1 MNHNY and CDR2 SVGAGI (reference sequence). V lost 0 bases, J lost 4 bases, and 3 bases stayed unmatched. The CDR3 reads CASSYSVRGYEQYF. The CDR3 coding sequence is TGTGCCAGCAGTTACTCGGTCAGGGGGTACGAGCAGTACTTC.

This chain connects TRBV6-5 to TRBJ1-2; no reliable D call. Trimming removed 2 bases from V and 3 bases from J, with 10 bases in between. The length of the CDR3 is 14 residues. Per the germline V gene, CDR1 is MNHEY and CDR2 is SVGAGI. The CDR3 bases are TGTGCCAGCAGTTACCTCTATGGTCACTATGGCTACACCTTC. Amino acids: CASSYLYGHYGYTF.

The CDR3 here is CASGAAGSYNEQFF. DNA of the CDR3: TGTGCCAGCGGGGCAGCGGGATCCTACAATGAGCAGTTCTTC. J is TRBJ2-1 and V is TRBV7-2, with 7 positions matching TRBD2. Germline-derived CDR1 and CDR2 are SGHTA and FQGNSA. J gave up 1 base and V 8 bases, and 5 bases lay outside the gene matches. This CDR3 is 14 amino acids long.